This passage covers 22 T cell receptor beta chains from one sample sequenced in a study of shared clonotypes between healthy human individuals. The method was immunoSEQ multiplex PCR; TCRdb's version includes in-frame clones alone and lacks a portion of them. Of 2,500,000 or so clones in the sample, approximately 90% were seen once. Sequenced material: naive CD4+ T cells from PBMCs. Stated subset: CD45RA+ positively selected. The receptors here all came from a man in his late teens or twenties in good health. Some clones in this sample may be carry-over from other donors' samples.

This chain uses TRBV5-1 with TRBJ2-3; tentative D call: TRBD1 (5 bases). Trimming stripped 4 bases from V and 0 bases from J, with 15 bases between. In germline, CDR1 is SGHRS, CDR2 YFSETQ. CDR3 length equals 16 residues. DNA of the CDR3: TGCGCCAGCAGCATATCAGACAGTACGAGCACAGATACGCAGTATTTT. This encodes CASSISDSTSTDTQYF.

The chain carries TRBV7-9 and TRBJ1-2, with D possibly being TRBD1 (5 bases). The V end was cut by 3 bases, the J end by 6 bases, with 17 bases between. The CDR3 contains 15 residues. CDR1 is SEHNR, CDR2 FQNEAQ, per germline (reference sequence). CDR3 amino acids: CASSLSGGGPHGYTF. DNA for the CDR3: TGTGCCAGCAGCTTGAGTGGGGGAGGACCCCATGGCTACACCTTC.

The chain combines TRBV9 with TRBJ1-5; D ambiguous. The germline gives CDR1 SGDLS, CDR2 YYNGEE. V was pared by 2 bases and J by 7 bases, with 13 bases between. The CDR3 runs 14 residues. CDR3 amino acids: CASSVALSAQPQHF. CDR3 coding DNA: TGTGCCAGCAGCGTTGCCCTGTCCGCCCAGCCCCAGCATTTT.

In the case of this clone: Other nucleotide sequences from this sample produce the same CDR3. V gene TRBV5-1 combines with J gene TRBJ2-7; no reliable D call. The germline V gene has CDR1 SGHRS and CDR2 YFSETQ. Deletions cut 4 bases from V and 0 bases from J, with 2 bases between. This CDR3 has 11 residues. For the CDR3, the DNA is TGCGCCAGCAGCGGCTCCTACGAGCAGTACTTC. Its translation is CASSGSYEQYF.

V usage is TRBV2 and J usage is TRBJ2-1; D ambiguous. V lost 8 bases and J lost 5, with 13 bases in between. Germline V CDR1 and CDR2: SNHLY, FYNNEI. The CDR3 contains 13 residues. The CDR3 protein is CASVTRKNNEQFF. DNA of the CDR3: TGTGCCAGCGTTACCAGGAAGAACAATGAGCAGTTCTTC.

The V and J genes are TRBV28 and TRBJ1-3; D is undetermined. V gave up 4 bases and J gave up 4 bases, with 14 bases separating them. The CDR3 sequence is 15 residues long. CDR1 MDHEN and CDR2 SYDVKM come from the germline V gene. In DNA form, the CDR3 reads TGTGCCAGCAGTTCGCCGGAGGGAGCCGGAAACACCATATATTTT. This encodes CASSSPEGAGNTIYF.

J is TRBJ1-1 and V is TRBV19; D is perhaps TRBD1 (5 bases). The germline CDR1 and CDR2 sequences are LNHDA and SQIVND (reference sequence). Trimming stripped 7 bases from V and 1 base from J, with 16 bases between. The CDR3 is 15 residues long. This CDR3 reads CASTLKSTGNTEAFF. In DNA form, the CDR3 reads TGTGCCAGTACCCTTAAGTCCACAGGGAACACTGAAGCTTTCTTT.

The chain uses TRBV14 and TRBJ2-1; no clear D. V was trimmed by 4 bases and J by 7 bases, leaving 2 bases between them. Germline loops: CDR1 SGHDN, CDR2 FVKESK. The CDR3 is 10 residues long. The CDR3 region is CASSRNEQFF. CDR3 bases: TGTGCCAGCAGCCGTAATGAGCAGTTCTTC.

This clone was counted a single time. J is TRBJ2-1 and V is TRBV18; 7 nucleotides line up with TRBD2. CDR1 and CDR2 (germline): KGHSH, LQKENI. The V segment lost 5 bases and the J segment 0 bases; nucleotides outside the gene matches: 7. This CDR3 spans 16 amino acids. DNA for the CDR3: TGTGCCAGCTCATTCCTAGCGGCCAACTCCTACAATGAGCAGTTCTTC. It is translated as CASSFLAANSYNEQFF.

The rearrangement links TRBV18 to TRBJ1-1; no clear D gene. The V gene's germline CDR1 is KGHSH and CDR2 LQKENI. Between the trimmed V and J ends, which lost 5 bases and 4 bases, there was a span of 17 bases. This CDR3 spans 15 amino acids. The CDR3 region is CASSDQFGIRTEAFF. The CDR3 nucleotides read TGTGCCAGCTCAGACCAATTCGGGATTCGCACTGAAGCTTTCTTT. The full variable domain, in which reference TRBV18 and TRBJ1-1 provide the parts outside the CDR3, is NAGVMQNPRHLVRRRGQEARLRCSPMKGHSHVYWYRQLPEEGLKFMVYLQKENIIDESGMPKERFSAEFPKEGPSILRIQQVVRGDSAAYFCASSDQFGIRTEAFFGQGTRLTVV.

This chain connects TRBV7-3 to TRBJ1-1; D uncertain. Germline V gene data show CDR1 as SGHTA and CDR2 as FQGTGA. CDR3 size: 12 residues. Trimming left V 2 bases short and J 4 bases short, with 5 bases between. CDR3 in amino acids: CASSLDRTEAFF. The CDR3 DNA follows: TGTGCCAGCAGCTTAGATCGCACTGAAGCTTTCTTT.

The chain carries TRBV6-5 and TRBJ2-7; 10 bases map to TRBD1. CDR1 is MNHEY and CDR2 is SVGAGI in the germline V gene. Trimming removed 5 bases from V and 3 bases from J; junction bases left unmatched: 7. The CDR3 runs 15 residues. The DNA for the CDR3 is TGTGCCAGCAGTGGGACAGGGGTCGTCTACTACGAGCAGTACTTC. This sequence encodes CASSGTGVVYYEQYF.

Of note for this clone: This CDR3 is also generated by other DNA sequences in the sample. The chain uses TRBV7-3 and TRBJ2-2; 10 nucleotides match TRBD2. Germline-derived CDR1 and CDR2 are SGHTA and FQGTGA. Trimming took 1 base from V and 6 from J; bases not matched to a gene: 2. The CDR3 runs to 15 residues. CDR3 amino acids: CASSLSLAGAGELFF. Written as DNA, the CDR3 is TGTGCCAGCAGCTTAAGCCTAGCGGGAGCCGGGGAGCTGTTTTTT. Complete variable domain (other parts from reference TRBV7-3 and TRBJ2-2): GAGVSQTPSNKVTEKGKYVELRCDPISGHTALYWYRQSLGQGPEFLIYFQGTGAADDSGLPNDRFFAVRPEGSVSTLKIQRTERGDSAVYLCASSLSLAGAGELFFGEGSRLTVL.

The J gene is TRBJ1-2, the V gene TRBV6-5; 8 bases align to TRBD1. J lost 3 bases, V lost 0 bases, and 6 bases had no gene match. The CDR3 is 16 amino acids. The V gene's germline CDR1 is MNHEY and CDR2 SVGAGI. DNA for the CDR3: TGTGCCAGCAGTTACTCTGGCAGGGGGCGCGACTATGGCTACACCTTC. Protein sequence: CASSYSGRGRDYGYTF.

The J gene is TRBJ1-1, the V gene TRBV5-4; the D is unclear. The V gene lost 0 bases and the J gene lost 0 bases, with 9 bases spanning the gap. The CDR3 has 15 residues. Germline CDR1 SGHNT, CDR2 YYREEE (reference sequence). The CDR3 coding sequence is TGTGCCAGCAGCTTGGAGGCGGCAATGAACACTGAAGCTTTCTTT. Translated, it gives CASSLEAAMNTEAFF.

The chain employs TRBV18 and TRBJ2-3; D remains unclear. This CDR3 contains 12 residues. Germline CDR1 and CDR2: KGHSH and LQKENI. Trimming shortened V by 4 bases and J by 3 bases, and 5 bases separated the two germline ends. The CDR3: CASSLPTDTQYF. The CDR3 DNA reads TGTGCCAGCTCACTACCGACAGATACGCAGTATTTT.

The rearrangement links TRBV5-4 to TRBJ2-7; 8 bases align to TRBD2. The trim removed 2 bases at V and 3 bases at J, leaving 10 bases unmatched. Germline V CDR1 and CDR2: SGHNT, YYREEE (reference sequence). The CDR3 runs to 16 residues. The CDR3 DNA sequence: TGTGCCAGCAGCTTCGGGGGGGTAGCGGTTAACTACGAGCAGTACTTC. It translates to CASSFGGVAVNYEQYF.

The chain is built from TRBV15 and TRBJ1-1, with D perhaps TRBD1 (5 bases). Trimming took off 5 bases at V and 1 base at J, with 23 bases between the two ends. This CDR3 comprises 18 residues. Germline values: CDR1 LNHNV, CDR2 YYDKDF (reference sequence). CDR3 in amino acids: CATSAQASRRHSNTEAFF. CDR3 in DNA: TGTGCCACCAGCGCACAGGCCTCCCGAAGACATTCGAACACTGAAGCTTTCTTT.

This chain's CDR3 is CASSVLDRGPGNTIYF. The CDR3, as DNA: TGTGCCAGCAGCGTCCTGGACAGGGGACCTGGAAACACCATATATTTT. The rearrangement uses TRBV9 and TRBJ1-3; 9 bases agree with TRBD1. The germline CDR1 and CDR2 sequences are SGDLS and YYNGEE. The ends lost 2 bases at V and 2 bases at J; junction bases unmatched: 5. This CDR3 comprises 16 residues.

The genes are TRBV29-1 and TRBJ2-4; the D call may be TRBD1 or TRBD2 (5 bases each). This CDR3 has 15 residues. The V and J ends lost 7 bases and 0 bases respectively, with 16 bases between them. The germline CDR1 and CDR2 sequences are SQVTM and ANQGSEA. The CDR3 DNA reads TGCAGCGCCGTTACAGGCGGGCTAGCCAAAAACATTCAGTACTTC. It is translated as CSAVTGGLAKNIQYF.

The DNA of the CDR3 is TGTGCCAGCAGCCAGGGACAGGGGGTCTTCGGTGAGCAGTTCTTC. This translates into CASSQGQGVFGEQFF. This rearrangement joins TRBV6-5 to TRBJ2-1, with TRBD1 identical over 11 bases. Germline V gives CDR1 MNHEY, CDR2 SVGAGI. V was pared by 6 bases and J by 9 bases, with 10 bases of the junction left unmatched. The CDR3 consists of 15 residues.

The chain employs TRBV18 and TRBJ2-7, with no clear D. V lost 3 bases and J lost 3, with 12 bases in between. This CDR3 has 14 residues. CDR1 KGHSH and CDR2 LQKENI come from the germline V gene. The CDR3 here is CASSPQQIDYEQYF. The CDR3 region has the DNA TGTGCCAGCTCACCCCAGCAAATCGACTACGAGCAGTACTTC.